This T cell receptor (beta chain) is from a study of cytomegalovirus exposure and HLA in healthy donors. Regarding the study as a whole: Association with HLA alleles at 0.05 false discovery rate was found for 16,951 TCR beta sequences in a later analysis.

Vbeta (60) and Jbeta (13) primers were used in the PCR. Clones were read by immunoSEQ multiplex PCR, and TCRdb kept only the in-frame ones, dropping some. Among about 86,000 clones listed, roughly 80% were seen once. As to this clone: The antigen remains unidentified.

Germline CDR1 is LNHDA and CDR2 is SQIVND (reference sequence). The V and J ends lost 4 bases and 4 bases, in that order; junction bases with no gene match: 10. This CDR3 is built from 17 residues. This chain links TRBV19 with TRBJ2-1; TRBD2 matches 10 bases. The sequenced sample was PBMCs. The sequence derives from a woman in her thirties or forties in good health and CMV-seropositive. The CDR3 loop reads CASSNQREGHAYNEQFF. CDR3 in DNA: TGTGCCAGTAGTAACCAGCGGGAGGGCCACGCGTACAATGAGCAGTTCTTC.